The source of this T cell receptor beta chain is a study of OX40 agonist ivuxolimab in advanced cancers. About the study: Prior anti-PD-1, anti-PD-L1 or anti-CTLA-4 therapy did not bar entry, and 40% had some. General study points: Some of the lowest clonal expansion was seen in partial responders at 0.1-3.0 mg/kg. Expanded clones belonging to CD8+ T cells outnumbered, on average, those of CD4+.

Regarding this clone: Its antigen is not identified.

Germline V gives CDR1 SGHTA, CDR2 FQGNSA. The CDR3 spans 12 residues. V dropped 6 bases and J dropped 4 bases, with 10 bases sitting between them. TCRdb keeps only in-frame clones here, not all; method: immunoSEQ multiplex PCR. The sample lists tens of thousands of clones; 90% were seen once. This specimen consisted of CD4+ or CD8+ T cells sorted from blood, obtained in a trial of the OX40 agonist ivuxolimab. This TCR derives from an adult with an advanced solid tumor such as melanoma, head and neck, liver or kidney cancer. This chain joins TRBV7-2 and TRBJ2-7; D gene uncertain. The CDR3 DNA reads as TGTGCCAGCAGTGCAAGCGCATACGAGCAGTACTTC. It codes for CASSASAYEQYF.